Listed below are T cell receptor beta chains from one sample, sequenced in a study of cytomegalovirus exposure and HLA in healthy donors. The repertoire was sequenced with immunoSEQ multiplex PCR; TCRdb's copy has only in-frame clones and lacks some. The repertoire holds approximately 110,000 clones, with 81% as singletons. Material for sequencing was PBMCs. Every receptor here comes from a young woman in good health and CMV-seronegative. Each CDR3 is given with its conserved first and last residue. Each record gives: clone size, D gene, J gene, V gene, CDR3 DNA, CDR3 protein. The D gene is left open where the match is weak. The size of a clone is reported for some rows only, either as once, few or many, or as a class for expanded clones.

>NA|NA|TRBJ1-5|TRBV10-2
TGCGCCAGCAGCGACAGTTATCGGCAGCCCCAGCATTTT
CASSDSYRQPQHF
>NA|NA|TRBJ2-7|TRBV10-3
TGTGCCATCAGTGACAGGGCCATCTCCTACGAGCAGTACTTC
CAISDRAISYEQYF
>few|TRBD1|TRBJ2-1|TRBV5-1
TGCGCCAGCAACACAGGGGAGTCCTACAATGAGCAGTTCTTC
CASNTGESYNEQFF
>NA|NA|TRBJ2-3|TRBV19
TGTGCCAGTAGTATAGATCTCGACTCTATGAATACGCAGTATTTT
CASSIDLDSMNTQYF
>NA|TRBD2|TRBJ2-1|TRBV28
TGTGCCAGCACCCCCCAGTATAGCGGGAGGAATGAGCAGTTCTTC
CASTPQYSGRNEQFF
>NA|TRBD1|TRBJ1-4|TRBV27
TGTGCCAGCAGCCTTATGGGGACAGGCTACGAAAAACTGTTTTTT
CASSLMGTGYEKLFF
>NA|NA|TRBJ2-7|TRBV7-2
TGTGCCAGCAGCCGCCCGAGTAGGACTCCTGCATTAAGCTCCTACGAGCAGTACTTC
CASSRPSRTPALSSYEQYF
>NA|NA|TRBJ2-1|TRBV5-1
TGCGCCAGCAGCTTTGGGAGCTCCTACAATGAGCAGTTCTTC
CASSFGSSYNEQFF
>NA|TRBD1|TRBJ2-2|TRBV4-2
TGTGCCAGCAGCCTCAACGAATTCCCCAAACTTTCGACAGGGCTCACCGGGGAGCTGTTTTTT
CASSLNEFPKLSTGLTGELFF
>NA|NA|TRBJ1-2|TRBV28
TGTGCCAGCAGTTTCGGGCACCTCGCAGGGATCTATGGCTACACCTTC
CASSFGHLAGIYGYTF
>once|TRBD1|TRBJ1-5|TRBV19
TGTGCCAGTAGTGCAGGACAGGGGAGTGATCAGCCCCAGCATTTT
CASSAGQGSDQPQHF
>NA|NA|TRBJ1-1|TRBV20-1
TGCAGCCTACAGGTGGGCACTGAAGCTTTCTTT
CSLQVGTEAFF
>NA|NA|TRBJ2-7|TRBV28
TGTGCCAGCAGGCCCTCCCGCTCCGAGTACGAGCAGTACTTC
CASRPSRSEYEQYF
>NA|TRBD2|TRBJ2-1|TRBV18
TGCGCCAGCTCCCCTCTAGCGGGAAACTACAATGAGCAGTTCTTC
CASSPLAGNYNEQFF
>NA|NA|TRBJ2-1|TRBV9
TGTGCCAGCAGCCCTCGAACTCGCCGCAATGAGCAGTTCTTC
CASSPRTRRNEQFF
>NA|TRBD2|TRBJ2-1|TRBV11-2
TGTGCCAGCAGCTCAGCGGGAGGTTCGTACAATGAGCAGTTCTTC
CASSSAGGSYNEQFF
>NA|TRBD2|TRBJ2-1|TRBV28
TGTGCCAGCAGTTTTGCACCCGGGACTAGCGGGAGCAATGAGCAGTTCTTC
CASSFAPGTSGSNEQFF
>NA|TRBD1|TRBJ1-2|TRBV6-5
TGTGCCAGCAGTCGGGATCCCGGGACAGGAGATGGCTACACCTTC
CASSRDPGTGDGYTF
>NA|NA|TRBJ1-2|TRBV19
TGTGCCAGTAGTATTTCAGGGTCCCAAGGCTACACCTTC
CASSISGSQGYTF
>NA|TRBD1|TRBJ1-2|TRBV5-1
TGCGCCAGCAGCCCCAATACAGGGGGCTTAGGCTACACCTTC
CASSPNTGGLGYTF
>few|TRBD2|TRBJ2-4|TRBV28
TGTGCCAGCAGTTCCGCTAGCGGAGCCAAAAACATTCAGTACTTC
CASSSASGAKNIQYF
>NA|TRBD2|TRBJ2-5|TRBV19
TGTGCCAGTAGTAAGGGGACTAGCGGGATAGAGACCCAGTACTTC
CASSKGTSGIETQYF
>NA|NA|TRBJ2-7|TRBV11-2
TGTGCCAGCAGCTTTAGACTATCCTACGAGCAGTACTTC
CASSFRLSYEQYF
>NA|TRBD1|TRBJ1-3|TRBV6-5
TGTGCCAGCTGGCGGGACAGGGACCCTGGAAACACCATATATTTT
CASWRDRDPGNTIYF
>NA|NA|TRBJ2-2|TRBV25-1
TGTGCCAGCAGTACATGGCAGAAGAACACCGGGGAGCTGTTTTTT
CASSTWQKNTGELFF
>NA|NA|TRBJ2-4|TRBV28
TGTGCCAGCAGCCACCCTCGGGCCAAAAACATTCAGTACTTC
CASSHPRAKNIQYF
>NA|TRBD2|TRBJ2-2|TRBV5-1
TGCGCCAGCAGCTCGGGACTAGCGGGTAACACCGGGGAGCTGTTTTTT
CASSSGLAGNTGELFF
>NA|TRBD2|TRBJ2-5|TRBV7-2
TGTGCCAGCAGCCCACTGACTAGCGGGAGGGAGGGTAGTGGCCAGTACTTC
CASSPLTSGREGSGQYF
>NA|TRBD1|TRBJ2-7|TRBV5-4
TGTGCCAGCAGCTTAACCGGGACAGGGAATGGGGAGCAGTACTTC
CASSLTGTGNGEQYF
>NA|NA|TRBJ1-1|TRBV7-3
TGTGCCAGCAGCTTAGCGGCAGGGAGGGCTGAAGCTTTCTTT
CASSLAAGRAEAFF
>NA|NA|TRBJ1-1|TRBV5-4
TGTGCCAGCGGCAACAGTTCCCGCTTTTTCATGAACACTGAAGCTTTCTTT
CASGNSSRFFMNTEAFF
>NA|NA|TRBJ2-2|TRBV6-5
TGTGCCAGCAGCCTACGGGACGGGGAGCTGTTTTTT
CASSLRDGELFF
>NA|TRBD1|TRBJ1-2|TRBV5-5
TGTGCCAGCAGAGTAAGGGGTGGGACAGCGCCTGGCTACACCTTC
CASRVRGGTAPGYTF